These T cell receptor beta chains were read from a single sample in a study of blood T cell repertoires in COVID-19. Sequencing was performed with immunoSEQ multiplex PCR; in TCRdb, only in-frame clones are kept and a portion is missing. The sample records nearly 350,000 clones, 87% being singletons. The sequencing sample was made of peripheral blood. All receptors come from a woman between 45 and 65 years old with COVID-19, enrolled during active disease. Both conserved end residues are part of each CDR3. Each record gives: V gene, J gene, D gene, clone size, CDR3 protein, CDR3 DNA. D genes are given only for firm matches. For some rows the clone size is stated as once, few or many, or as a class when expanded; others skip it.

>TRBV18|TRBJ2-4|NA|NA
CASSPPSNRNIQYF
TGTGCCAGCTCACCACCATCCAACAGGAACATTCAGTACTTC
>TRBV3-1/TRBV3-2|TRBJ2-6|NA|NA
CASKGAGANVLTF
TGTGCCAGCAAGGGGGCTGGGGCCAACGTCCTGACTTTC
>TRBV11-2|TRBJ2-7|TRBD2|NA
CASSLGPPERGTYEQYF
TGTGCCAGCAGCTTAGGGCCGCCGGAGCGGGGCACCTACGAGCAGTACTTC
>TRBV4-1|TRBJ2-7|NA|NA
CASSHGDRDYEQYF
TGCGCCAGCAGCCACGGTGACAGAGATTACGAGCAGTACTTC
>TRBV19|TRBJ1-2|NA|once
CASRALGGNYGYTF
TGTGCCAGTAGGGCTCTCGGGGGGAACTATGGCTACACCTTC
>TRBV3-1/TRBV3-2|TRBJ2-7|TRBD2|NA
CASSPTGTSGSYEQYF
TGTGCCAGCAGCCCCACCGGGACTAGCGGGAGCTACGAGCAGTACTTC
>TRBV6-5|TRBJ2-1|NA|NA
CASLGGGSYNEQFF
TGTGCCAGCCTGGGGGGTGGCTCCTACAATGAGCAGTTCTTC
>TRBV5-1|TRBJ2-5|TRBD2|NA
CASSALGAGVETQYF
TGCGCCAGCAGCGCCTTAGGGGCGGGAGTTGAGACCCAGTACTTC
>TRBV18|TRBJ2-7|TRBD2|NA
CASSPQIAGGTIGEQYF
TGTGCCAGCTCACCACAGATAGCGGGAGGGACGATTGGCGAGCAGTACTTC
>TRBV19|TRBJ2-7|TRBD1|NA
CASSNRGQDEQYF
TGTGCCAGTAGTAACAGGGGACAGGACGAGCAGTACTTC
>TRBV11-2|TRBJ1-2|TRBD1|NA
CASSIGQGYGYTF
TGTGCCAGCAGCATTGGACAGGGCTATGGCTACACCTTC
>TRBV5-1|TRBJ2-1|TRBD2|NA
CASSLAGGPENEQFF
TGCGCCAGCAGCTTGGCGGGAGGGCCTGAGAATGAGCAGTTCTTC
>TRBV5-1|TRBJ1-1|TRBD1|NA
CASRMAPPGQGTEAFF
TGCGCCAGCAGGATGGCGCCGCCGGGACAGGGGACTGAAGCTTTCTTT
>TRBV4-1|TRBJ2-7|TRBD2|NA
CASSQSVPSGIFSYEQYF
TGCGCCAGCAGTCAAAGCGTACCTAGCGGGATATTCTCCTACGAGCAGTACTTC
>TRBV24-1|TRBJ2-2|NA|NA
CATSGQGIAGELFF
TGTGCCACCAGTGGCCAGGGAATTGCCGGGGAGCTGTTTTTT
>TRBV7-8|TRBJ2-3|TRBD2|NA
CASSPSGLGTDTQYF
TGTGCCAGCAGCCCTAGCGGGTTGGGCACAGATACGCAGTATTTT
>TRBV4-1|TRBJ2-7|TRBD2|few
CASSQGRLAGGRFYEQYF
TGCGCCAGCAGCCAAGGACGACTAGCGGGAGGACGATTCTACGAGCAGTACTTC
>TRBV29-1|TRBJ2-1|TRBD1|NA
CSVSRDRGYNEQFF
TGCAGCGTGAGCCGGGACAGGGGATACAATGAGCAGTTCTTC
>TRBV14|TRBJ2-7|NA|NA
CASSREVGGEWYEQYF
TGTGCCAGCAGCCGAGAGGTGGGTGGGGAGTGGTACGAGCAGTACTTC
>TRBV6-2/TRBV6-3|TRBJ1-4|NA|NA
CASSYVQINEKLFF
TGTGCCAGCAGTTACGTGCAGATTAATGAAAAACTGTTTTTT
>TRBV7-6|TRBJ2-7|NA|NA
CASTKFRGGEQYF
TGTGCCAGCACCAAATTTAGAGGGGGCGAGCAGTACTTC
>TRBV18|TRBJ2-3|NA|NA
CASSPPGRNLGTDTQYF
TGTGCCAGCTCACCACCCGGGAGAAACCTTGGCACAGATACGCAGTATTTT
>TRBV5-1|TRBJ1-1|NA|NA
CASSPSGATEAFF
TGCGCCAGCAGCCCATCTGGGGCCACTGAAGCTTTCTTT
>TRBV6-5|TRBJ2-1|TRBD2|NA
CASSQTSGSINEQFF
TGTGCCAGCAGTCAGACTAGCGGGAGTATCAATGAGCAGTTCTTC
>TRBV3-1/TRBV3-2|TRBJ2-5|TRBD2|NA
CASSQGNRGATSGMRETQYF
TGTGCCAGCAGCCAAGGGAACAGGGGTGCTACTAGCGGGATGCGAGAGACCCAGTACTTC
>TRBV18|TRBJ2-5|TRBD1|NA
CASSPGTGGTQYF
TGTGCCAGCTCACCCGGGACAGGGGGAACCCAGTACTTC
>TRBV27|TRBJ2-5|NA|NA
CASSFRAPETQYF
TGTGCCAGCAGTTTTCGAGCCCCTGAGACCCAGTACTTC
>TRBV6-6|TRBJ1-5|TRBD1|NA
CASSHADRDFSNQPQHF
TGTGCCAGCAGTCACGCAGACAGGGACTTTAGCAATCAGCCCCAGCATTTT
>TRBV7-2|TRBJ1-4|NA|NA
CASSKDRSNEKLFF
TGTGCCAGCAGCAAAGACAGGTCTAATGAAAAACTGTTTTTT
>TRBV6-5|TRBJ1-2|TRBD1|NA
CASSTRDSYGYTF
TGTGCCAGCAGTACCCGGGACAGCTATGGCTACACCTTC
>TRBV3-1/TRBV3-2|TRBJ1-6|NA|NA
CASSQGGQGNSPLHF
TGTGCCAGCAGCCAGGGGGGGCAGGGCAATTCACCCCTCCACTTT
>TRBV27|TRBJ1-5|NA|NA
CASSLRDNLAPQHF
TGTGCCAGCAGTTTAAGGGACAATTTGGCGCCCCAGCATTTT
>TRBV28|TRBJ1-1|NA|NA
CASSLIGGSRRTEAFF
TGTGCCAGCAGTTTAATTGGAGGGTCCAGGAGGACTGAAGCTTTCTTT
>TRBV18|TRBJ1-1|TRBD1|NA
CASSARQGAGSTEAFF
TGTGCCAGCTCGGCAAGACAGGGGGCGGGGTCCACTGAAGCTTTCTTT
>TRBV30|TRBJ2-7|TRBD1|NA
CAWRIEGGWAEQYF
TGTGCCTGGAGAATTGAAGGGGGCTGGGCCGAGCAGTACTTC
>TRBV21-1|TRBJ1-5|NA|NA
CASSKALFPPKARDQPQHF
TGTGCCAGCAGCAAAGCGCTATTCCCCCCAAAAGCTCGGGATCAGCCCCAGCATTTT
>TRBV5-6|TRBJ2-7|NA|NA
CASSLFGLIYEQYF
TGTGCCAGCAGCTTGTTTGGGCTTATCTACGAGCAGTACTTC
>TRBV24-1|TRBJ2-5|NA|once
CATSEAYRETQYF
TGTGCCACCAGTGAGGCTTACAGGGAGACCCAGTACTTC
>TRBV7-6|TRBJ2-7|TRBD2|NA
CASSLGLLAGGTTYEQYF
TGTGCCAGCAGCTTAGGGTTGCTAGCGGGAGGGACCACCTACGAGCAGTACTTC
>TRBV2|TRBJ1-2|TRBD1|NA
CASRYTGGAGYTF
TGTGCCAGCAGGTATACAGGGGGCGCGGGCTACACCTTC
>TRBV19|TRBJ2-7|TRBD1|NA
CASSAARGRRYLEQYF
TGTGCCAGTAGCGCCGCAAGGGGGCGGCGATATCTCGAGCAGTACTTC
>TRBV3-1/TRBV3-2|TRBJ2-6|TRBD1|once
CASSQGDRSELRPGANVLTF
TGTGCCAGCAGCCAAGGGGACAGGTCCGAGTTGAGGCCTGGGGCCAACGTCCTGACTTTC
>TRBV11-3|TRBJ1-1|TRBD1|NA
CASSLDGQGIEAFF
TGTGCCAGCAGCTTAGATGGACAGGGGATTGAAGCTTTCTTT
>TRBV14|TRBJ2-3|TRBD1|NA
CASSQPRQGYFTDTQYF
TGTGCCAGCAGCCAACCGAGACAGGGGTATTTCACAGATACGCAGTATTTT
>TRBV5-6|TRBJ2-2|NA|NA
CASSLRNRKELSITGELFF
TGTGCCAGCAGCTTAAGAAATCGGAAAGAACTATCGATCACCGGGGAGCTGTTTTTT
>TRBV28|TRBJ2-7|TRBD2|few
CASISGTGYEQYF
TGTGCCAGTATTAGCGGGACTGGTTACGAGCAGTACTTC
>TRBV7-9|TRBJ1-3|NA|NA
CASSAPGLENTIYF
TGTGCCAGCAGCGCTCCGGGACTAGAAAACACCATATATTTT
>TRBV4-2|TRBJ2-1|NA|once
CASSQDGAPTTYNEQFF
TGTGCCAGCAGCCAAGATGGTGCACCAACTACCTACAATGAGCAGTTCTTC
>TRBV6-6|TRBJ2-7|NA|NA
CASSKDSTILYEQYF
TGTGCCAGCAGCAAGGACAGCACTATACTCTACGAGCAGTACTTC
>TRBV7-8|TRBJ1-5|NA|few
CASSLASSGNQPQHF
TGTGCCAGCAGCTTAGCGTCCTCAGGGAATCAGCCCCAGCATTTT
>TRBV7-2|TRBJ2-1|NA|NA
CASSPRSWGDNEQFF
TGTGCCAGCAGCCCCCGGAGCTGGGGCGACAATGAGCAGTTCTTC
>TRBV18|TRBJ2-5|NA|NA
CASSPRAAQETQYF
TGTGCCAGCTCACCGAGAGCGGCTCAAGAGACCCAGTACTTC
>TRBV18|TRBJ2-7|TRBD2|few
CASSPPASGTYEQYF
TGTGCCAGCTCACCACCAGCTAGCGGGACCTACGAGCAGTACTTC
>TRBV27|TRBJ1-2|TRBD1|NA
CASSYGTGNFGYGYTF
TGTGCCAGCAGTTACGGGACAGGGAATTTCGGCTATGGCTACACCTTC
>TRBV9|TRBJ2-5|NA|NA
CASSAYYQETQYF
TGTGCCAGCAGCGCCTACTACCAAGAGACCCAGTACTTC
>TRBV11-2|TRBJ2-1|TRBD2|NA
CASSFSSGSTRGVYNEQFF
TGTGCCAGCAGCTTTAGCAGCGGGAGCACTAGGGGGGTATACAATGAGCAGTTCTTC
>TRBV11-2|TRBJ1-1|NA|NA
CASSSRGTDIRSTEAFF
TGTGCCAGCAGCTCCAGAGGAACGGACATAAGGTCCACTGAAGCTTTCTTT
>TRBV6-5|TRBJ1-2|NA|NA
CASKVGAYGYTF
TGTGCCAGCAAGGTGGGAGCCTATGGCTACACCTTC
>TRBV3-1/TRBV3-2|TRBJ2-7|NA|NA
CASSHRDWPFTYEQYF
TGTGCCAGCAGCCATCGGGACTGGCCCTTCACCTACGAGCAGTACTTC
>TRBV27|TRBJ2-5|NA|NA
CASSLVGGETQYF
TGTGCCAGCAGTTTAGTGGGAGGAGAGACCCAGTACTTC